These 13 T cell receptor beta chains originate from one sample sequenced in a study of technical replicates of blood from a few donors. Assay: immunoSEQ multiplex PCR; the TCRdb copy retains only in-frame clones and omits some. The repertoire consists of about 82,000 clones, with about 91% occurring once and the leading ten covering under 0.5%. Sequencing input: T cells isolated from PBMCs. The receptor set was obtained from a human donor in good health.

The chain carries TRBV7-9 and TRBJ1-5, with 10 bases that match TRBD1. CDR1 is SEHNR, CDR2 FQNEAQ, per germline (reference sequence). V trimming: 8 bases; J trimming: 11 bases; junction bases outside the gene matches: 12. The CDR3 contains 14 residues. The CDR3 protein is CASLPGQGCFSQHF. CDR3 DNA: TGTGCCAGCTTGCCGGGACAGGGGTGTTTTTCCCAGCATTTT.

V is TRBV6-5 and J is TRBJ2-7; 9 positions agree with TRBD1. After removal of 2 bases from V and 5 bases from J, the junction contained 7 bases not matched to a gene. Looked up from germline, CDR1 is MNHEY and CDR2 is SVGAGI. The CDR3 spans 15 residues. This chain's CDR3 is CASSYPTGGSNEQYF. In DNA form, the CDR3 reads TGTGCCAGCAGTTACCCTACAGGGGGCTCTAACGAGCAGTACTTC.

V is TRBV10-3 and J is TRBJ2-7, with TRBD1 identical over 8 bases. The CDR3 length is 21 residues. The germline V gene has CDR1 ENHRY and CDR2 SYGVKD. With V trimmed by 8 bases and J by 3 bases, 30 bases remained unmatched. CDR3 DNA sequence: TGTGCCATCCGAGGACAGGGTTGGGGTAGAGGGCCGGAAGAGGCTTACTACGAGCAGTACTTC. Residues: CAIRGQGWGRGPEEAYYEQYF.

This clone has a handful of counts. The CDR3 DNA sequence: TGTGCCAGCAGCTTAGTTCCAGGGAATCAGCCCCAGCATTTT. Its translation is CASSLVPGNQPQHF. This chain connects TRBV11-2 to TRBJ1-5; D is perhaps TRBD1 (5 bases). The V end lost 1 base, the J end lost 4 bases, and 8 bases lay between the germline ends. CDR3 length: 14 residues. From germline, CDR1 is SGHAT and CDR2 FQNNGV.

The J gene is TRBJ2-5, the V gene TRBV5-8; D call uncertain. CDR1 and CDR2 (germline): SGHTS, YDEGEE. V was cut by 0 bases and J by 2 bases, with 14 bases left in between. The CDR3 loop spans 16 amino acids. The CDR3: CASSLEVAKPQETQYF. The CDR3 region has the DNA TGTGCCAGCAGCTTGGAGGTAGCAAAACCTCAAGAGACCCAGTACTTC.

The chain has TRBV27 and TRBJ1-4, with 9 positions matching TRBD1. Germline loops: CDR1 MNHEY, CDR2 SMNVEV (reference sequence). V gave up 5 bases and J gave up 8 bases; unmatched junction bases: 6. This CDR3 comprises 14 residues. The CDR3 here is CASSMWTGEEKLFF. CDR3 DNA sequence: TGTGCCAGCAGTATGTGGACAGGGGAGGAAAAACTGTTTTTT. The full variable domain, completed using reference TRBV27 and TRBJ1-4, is EAQVTQNPRYLITVTGKKLTVTCSQNMNHEYMSWYRQDPGLGLRQIYYSMNVEVTDKGDVPEGYKVSRKEKRNFPLILESPSPNQTSLYFCASSMWTGEEKLFFGSGTQLSVL.

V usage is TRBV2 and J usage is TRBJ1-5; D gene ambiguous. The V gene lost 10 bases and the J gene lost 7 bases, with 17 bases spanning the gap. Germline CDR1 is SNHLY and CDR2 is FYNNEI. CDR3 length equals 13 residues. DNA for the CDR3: TGTGCCACCACCGACGTCCCAGGCCAGCCCCAGCATTTT. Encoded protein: CATTDVPGQPQHF.

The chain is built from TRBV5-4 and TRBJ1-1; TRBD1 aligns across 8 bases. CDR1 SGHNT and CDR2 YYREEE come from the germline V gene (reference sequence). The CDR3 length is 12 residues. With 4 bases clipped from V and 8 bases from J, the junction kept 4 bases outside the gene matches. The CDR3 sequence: CASSGGQGEAFF. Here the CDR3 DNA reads TGTGCCAGCAGCGGAGGACAGGGAGAAGCTTTCTTT.

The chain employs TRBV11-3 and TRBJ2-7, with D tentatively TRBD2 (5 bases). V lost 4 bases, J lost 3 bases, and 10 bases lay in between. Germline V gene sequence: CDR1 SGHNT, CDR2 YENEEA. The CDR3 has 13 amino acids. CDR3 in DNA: TGTGCCAGCAGCTGTAGCGACTGCTACGAGCAGTACTTC. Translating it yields CASSCSDCYEQYF.

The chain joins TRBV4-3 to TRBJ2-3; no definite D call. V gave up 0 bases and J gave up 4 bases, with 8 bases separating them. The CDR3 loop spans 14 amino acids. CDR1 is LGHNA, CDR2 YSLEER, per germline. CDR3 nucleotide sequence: TGCGCCAGCAGCCAAGAGGTACACCCAGATACGCAGTATTTT. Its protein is CASSQEVHPDTQYF.

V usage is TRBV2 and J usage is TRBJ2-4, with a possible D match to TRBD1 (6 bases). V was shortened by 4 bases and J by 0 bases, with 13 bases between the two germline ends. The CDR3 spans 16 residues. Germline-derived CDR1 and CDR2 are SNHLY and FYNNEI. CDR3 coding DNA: TGTGCCAGCAGTGCCCAACAGGGTCTAGCCAAAAACATTCAGTACTTC. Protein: CASSAQQGLAKNIQYF.

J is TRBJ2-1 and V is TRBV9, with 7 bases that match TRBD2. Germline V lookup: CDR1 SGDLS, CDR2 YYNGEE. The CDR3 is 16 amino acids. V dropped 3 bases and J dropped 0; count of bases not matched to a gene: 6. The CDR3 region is CASSATLADSYNEQFF. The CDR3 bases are TGTGCCAGCAGCGCTACTCTAGCGGACTCCTACAATGAGCAGTTCTTC.

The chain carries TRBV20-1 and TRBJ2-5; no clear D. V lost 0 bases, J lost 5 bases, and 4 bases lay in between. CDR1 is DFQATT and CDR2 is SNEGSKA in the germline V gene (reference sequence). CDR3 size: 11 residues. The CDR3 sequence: CSARERETQYF. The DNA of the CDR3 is TGCAGTGCTAGAGAACGGGAGACCCAGTACTTC.